Each of the 24 T cell receptor beta chains below was sequenced from the same sample in a study of OX40 agonist ivuxolimab in advanced cancers. Only in-frame clones appear in the TCRdb table, and some are missing; sequencing was by immunoSEQ multiplex PCR. The repertoire holds about 81,000 clones, with about 81% as singletons. Sequenced material: CD4+ or CD8+ T cells sorted from blood, taken in a trial of the OX40 agonist ivuxolimab. The receptors were gathered from an adult with an advanced solid tumor such as melanoma, head and neck, liver or kidney cancer.

This clone was seen a handful of times. The chain employs TRBV6-5 and TRBJ2-6; D perhaps matches TRBD1 (6 bases). Germline loops: CDR1 MNHEY, CDR2 SVGAGI. V lost 6 bases and J 4 bases, leaving 13 bases between the germline ends. CDR3 size: 15 residues. This CDR3 reads CASSPNRAGANVLTF. The CDR3 DNA is TGTGCCAGCAGCCCCAACAGGGCCGGGGCCAACGTCCTGACTTTC.

The gene calls are TRBV15 and TRBJ1-1, with D unclear. The CDR3 extends over 16 amino acids. Trimming stripped 0 bases from V and 1 base from J, with 12 bases between. From germline, CDR1 is LNHNV and CDR2 YYDKDF (reference sequence). The CDR3 DNA sequence: TGTGCCACCAGCAGAGATAGGATATTGAAGAACACTGAAGCTTTCTTT. Its translation is CATSRDRILKNTEAFF. The entire variable domain, with the rest obtained from reference TRBV15 and TRBJ1-1, is as follows: DAMVIQNPRYQVTQFGKPVTLSCSQTLNHNVMYWYQQKSSQAPKLLFHYYDKDFNNEADTPDNFQSRRPNTSFCFLDIRSPGLGDTAMYLCATSRDRILKNTEAFFGQGTRLTVV.

This chain uses TRBV14 with TRBJ2-5; D is uncertain. The DNA end is more similar to TRBJ2-7, so the J call may be wrong. Germline V gene lookup returns CDR1 SGHDN and CDR2 FVKESK. The CDR3 has 16 amino acids. CDR3 in amino acids: CASSQSPGSPTYEQYF. The CDR3 nucleotides are TGTGCCAGCAGCCAAAGCCCCGGATCCCCTACCTACGAGCAGTACTTC.

This clone was observed a few times. The chain carries TRBV7-8 and TRBJ1-1; tentatively, D is TRBD1 (5 bases). Trimming pared 0 bases from V and 3 bases from J, leaving 8 bases between. This CDR3 is built from 14 residues. Germline-derived CDR1 and CDR2 are SGHVS and FQNEAQ. The CDR3 sequence: CASSLAGDYTEAFF. For the CDR3, the DNA is TGTGCCAGCAGCTTAGCAGGGGACTACACTGAAGCTTTCTTT.

The V gene is TRBV2, the J gene TRBJ1-5, with TRBD1 as a possible D gene (6 bases). This CDR3 comprises 12 residues. Trimming removed 5 bases from V and 6 bases from J, with 8 bases in between. Looked up from germline, CDR1 is SNHLY and CDR2 is FYNNEI. The CDR3 spells CASSQGSQPQHF. In nucleotides, the CDR3 is TGTGCCAGCAGTCAGGGGTCTCAGCCCCAGCATTTT.

The genes are TRBV5-1 and TRBJ1-1; D possibly corresponds to TRBD1 (6 bases). This CDR3 is 15 amino acids long. Germline CDR1 reads SGHRS; CDR2 reads YFSETQ. V lost 1 base and J 0 bases, leaving 10 bases between the germline ends. The CDR3: CASSLNAGVNTEAFF. CDR3 nucleotides: TGCGCCAGCAGCTTGAATGCAGGGGTGAACACTGAAGCTTTCTTT. Supplemented by reference TRBV5-1 and TRBJ1-1, the full variable domain reads KAGVTQTPRYLIKTRGQQVTLSCSPISGHRSVSWYQQTPGQGLQFLFEYFSETQRNKGNFPGRFSGRQFSNSRSEMNVSTLELGDSALYLCASSLNAGVNTEAFFGQGTRLTVV.

The rearrangement joins TRBV20-1 to TRBJ1-1; no definite D call. Germline V gene lookup returns CDR1 DFQATT and CDR2 SNEGSKA (reference sequence). Trimming pared 5 bases from V and 1 base from J, leaving 2 bases between. The CDR3 has 10 residues. The CDR3 sequence is CSAPNTEAFF. In nucleotides, the CDR3 is TGCAGTGCTCCGAACACTGAAGCTTTCTTT.

The chain joins TRBV2 to TRBJ1-5; 7 positions match TRBD1. The CDR3 length is 14 residues. Germline V lookup: CDR1 SNHLY, CDR2 FYNNEI. Trimming removed 6 bases from V and 3 bases from J; junction bases left unmatched: 5. CDR3 nucleotide sequence: TGTGCCAGCAGAGCCAGGGGGAACAATCAGCCCCAGCATTTT. It translates to CASRARGNNQPQHF.

V and J are TRBV11-2 and TRBJ1-5, with TRBD1 as a possible D gene (5 bases). Between the trimmed V and J ends, which lost 3 bases and 3 bases, there was a span of 9 bases. CDR3 length: 14 amino acids. Per the germline V gene, CDR1 is SGHAT and CDR2 is FQNNGV. This CDR3 is CASSLWGNNQPQHF. CDR3 nucleotide sequence: TGTGCCAGCAGCTTGTGGGGGAACAATCAGCCCCAGCATTTT.

V gene TRBV19 combines with J gene TRBJ2-5; D gene ambiguous. V was cut by 4 bases and J by 3 bases, with 21 bases left in between. The V gene's germline CDR1 is LNHDA and CDR2 SQIVND (reference sequence). CDR3 length equals 17 residues. This chain's CDR3 is CASSNSLARTTKETQYF. The DNA of the CDR3 is TGTGCCAGTAGTAATTCCCTCGCTAGAACGACAAAAGAGACCCAGTACTTC.

This clone has only a few counts. This chain connects TRBV9 to TRBJ1-5; D gene ambiguous. Between the trimmed V and J ends, which lost 0 bases and 1 base, there was a span of 5 bases. This CDR3 has 14 residues. Germline lookup yields CDR1 SGDLS and CDR2 YYNGEE. CDR3 sequence: CASSVDGSNQPQHF. CDR3 DNA sequence: TGTGCCAGCAGCGTAGATGGCAGCAATCAGCCCCAGCATTTT.

This clone is a singleton in its sample. This chain connects TRBV6-6 to TRBJ2-6; the D is unclear. In germline, CDR1 is MNHNY, CDR2 SVGAGI (reference sequence). V lost 5 bases, J lost 0 bases, and 8 bases lay in between. The CDR3 runs to 15 residues. This CDR3 is CASSRLSSGANVLTF. In DNA form, the CDR3 reads TGTGCCAGCAGTCGTTTAAGCTCTGGGGCCAACGTCCTGACTTTC.

This clone was seen once. This chain links TRBV19 with TRBJ1-1, with 7 bases aligning to TRBD1. Germline V gene sequence: CDR1 LNHDA, CDR2 SQIVND (reference sequence). The CDR3 spans 17 residues. The V gene end was trimmed by 5 bases and the J gene end by 11 bases; junction bases not matched to a gene: 23. CDR3 nucleotide sequence: TGTGCCAGTAGTCTAAGAGCGGGACAGAGCAAGCAAGGAGTGGCTTTCTTT. It codes for CASSLRAGQSKQGVAFF.

The gene calls are TRBV13 and TRBJ2-5; the match to TRBD2 covers 10 bases. Trimming cost V 3 bases and J 5 bases; bases outside gene matches: 6. Germline values: CDR1 PRHDT, CDR2 FYEKMQ (reference sequence). The length of the CDR3 is 15 residues. The CDR3 sequence is CASSFLAGVGETQYF. The CDR3 DNA follows: TGTGCCAGCAGCTTCCTAGCGGGAGTAGGCGAGACCCAGTACTTC.

This clone was detected once. The V and J genes are TRBV12-5 and TRBJ2-5; 12 nucleotides line up with TRBD2. The CDR3 sequence is 14 residues long. Germline CDR1 and CDR2: LGHNT and FRNRAP. V lost 6 bases, J lost 5 bases, and 4 bases stayed unmatched. The CDR3 sequence: CASGLAGGRETQYF. CDR3 bases: TGTGCTAGTGGACTAGCGGGAGGCCGGGAGACCCAGTACTTC.

J is TRBJ2-1 and V is TRBV9; 9 nucleotides line up with TRBD2. CDR3 length equals 16 residues. Trimming took 6 bases from V and 8 from J; bases not matched to a gene: 15. CDR1 is SGDLS, CDR2 YYNGEE, per germline. CDR3 in amino acids: CASKAWAAGGPDEQFF. The CDR3 coding sequence is TGTGCCAGCAAGGCTTGGGCCGCGGGAGGGCCCGATGAGCAGTTCTTC.

This sequence joins TRBV19 and TRBJ2-7; 9 bases align to TRBD1. The ends lost 3 bases at V and 3 bases at J; junction bases unmatched: 3. CDR1 is LNHDA and CDR2 is SQIVND in the germline V gene (reference sequence). The CDR3 runs 14 residues. The CDR3 loop reads CASSIGTGNYEQYF. CDR3 nucleotides: TGTGCCAGTAGTATTGGGACAGGGAACTACGAGCAGTACTTC.

The rearrangement joins TRBV6-5 to TRBJ2-7; D may be TRBD1 or TRBD2 (5 bases each). V was cut by 5 bases and J by 2 bases, with 13 bases left in between. Germline CDR1 reads MNHEY; CDR2 reads SVGAGI. CDR3 length: 14 residues. CDR3 sequence reads: CASSATGTPYEQYV. CDR3 nucleotides: TGTGCCAGCAGTGCTACCGGGACCCCCTACGAGCAGTACGTC.

This sequence joins TRBV7-9 and TRBJ1-1; D possibly corresponds to TRBD1 (6 bases). Trimming left V 6 bases short and J 1 base short, with 15 bases between. This CDR3 comprises 15 residues. Germline V lookup: CDR1 SEHNR, CDR2 FQNEAQ (reference sequence). DNA of the CDR3: TGTGCCAGCAGGAGGACAGTCGTGGGGAACACTGAAGCTTTCTTT. It codes for CASRRTVVGNTEAFF.

V is TRBV10-2 and J is TRBJ2-7, with unresolved D. Germline CDR1 reads WSHSY; CDR2 reads SAAADI. With 0 bases removed from V and 3 bases from J, the gap between germline ends came to 6 bases. This CDR3 has 13 residues. The CDR3: CASSESKGYEQYV. CDR3 nucleotides: TGCGCCAGCAGTGAGTCTAAGGGCTACGAGCAGTACGTC.

This chain connects TRBV27 to TRBJ2-2; no clear D gene. Germline V gives CDR1 MNHEY, CDR2 SMNVEV (reference sequence). CDR3 length: 12 residues. Trimming cost V 5 bases and J 6 bases, with 7 bases left between them. CDR3 loop: CASSPDAGELFF. The CDR3 nucleotides are TGTGCCAGCAGTCCCGACGCCGGGGAGCTGTTTTTT.

This clone was detected once. The chain couples TRBV30 to TRBJ2-5; D is ambiguous. The CDR3 has 13 residues. From germline, CDR1 is GTSNPN and CDR2 SVGIG (reference sequence). V dropped 2 bases and J dropped 4 bases, with 11 bases sitting between them. CDR3 sequence reads: CAWSILALETQYF. As DNA, the CDR3 is TGTGCCTGGAGTATCTTAGCCCTAGAGACCCAGTACTTC.

The gene calls are TRBV11-1 and TRBJ2-3; D uncertain. Deletions cut 0 bases from V and 5 bases from J, with 3 bases between. This CDR3 is 12 amino acids long. Germline loops: CDR1 SGHAT, CDR2 FQDESV (reference sequence). DNA of the CDR3: TGTGCCAGCAGCTTAGCAGGAGATACGCAGTATTTT. It encodes CASSLAGDTQYF.

This rearrangement joins TRBV13 to TRBJ2-1, with 11 bases identical to TRBD2. CDR3 length equals 15 residues. After removal of 4 bases from V and 6 bases from J, the junction contained 5 bases not matched to a gene. Germline V lookup: CDR1 PRHDT, CDR2 FYEKMQ (reference sequence). The CDR3: CASSYPTSGINEQFF. CDR3 coding DNA: TGTGCCAGCAGCTACCCGACTAGCGGGATCAATGAGCAGTTCTTC.